One and the same sample provided the 19 T cell receptor beta chains below, sequenced in a study of blood T cell repertoires in COVID-19. Assay: immunoSEQ multiplex PCR; the TCRdb copy retains only in-frame clones and omits some. The table records approximately 150,000 clones, roughly 86% of them present only once. Sequenced input: peripheral blood. The source of these receptors is an elderly woman with COVID-19, enrolled during active disease.

The chain links TRBV7-6 to TRBJ1-5; D gene uncertain. The ends were cut back, 0 bases at V and 4 bases at J, with 4 bases in the middle. CDR3 length equals 13 residues. Germline values: CDR1 SGHVS, CDR2 FNYEAQ. The CDR3 sequence is CASSLAQNQPQHF. CDR3 DNA sequence: TGTGCCAGCAGCTTAGCCCAAAATCAGCCCCAGCATTTT.

The chain joins TRBV9 to TRBJ2-2, with D possibly TRBD1 on 6 matching bases. V was shortened by 3 bases and J by 2 bases, with 14 bases between the two germline ends. Germline V CDR1 and CDR2: SGDLS, YYNGEE. This CDR3 is built from 16 residues. CDR3 sequence: CASSEQGLRNTGELFF. The CDR3 DNA reads TGTGCCAGCAGCGAACAGGGTTTACGAAACACCGGGGAGCTGTTTTTT.

About this clone itself: This same CDR3 is encoded by further DNA sequences in the sample. The genes are TRBV18 and TRBJ2-7; D gene ambiguous. V gave up 3 bases and J gave up 3 bases, with 12 bases separating them. CDR3 length: 14 amino acids. CDR1 and CDR2 (germline): KGHSH, LQKENI. The CDR3 DNA reads as TGTGCCAGCTCACCGGGCACCACCTACTACGAGCAGTACTTC. Translation gives CASSPGTTYYEQYF.

This rearrangement joins TRBV10-3 to TRBJ2-1, with a weak D call TRBD1 (7 bases). CDR3 length: 12 residues. Germline CDR1 reads ENHRY; CDR2 reads SYGVKD. The V end lost 6 bases, the J end lost 7 bases, and 10 bases lay between the germline ends. In DNA form, the CDR3 reads TGTGCCATCAGCGCAGGGGGGAATGAGCAGTTCTTC. Its protein product is CAISAGGNEQFF.

The sample holds one count of this clone. The chain links TRBV30 to TRBJ2-5, with a tentative D call TRBD2 (6 bases). The CDR3 is 14 residues long. CDR1 GTSNPN and CDR2 SVGIG come from the germline V gene (reference sequence). V was clipped by 0 bases and J by 4 bases, with 12 bases between them. CDR3 DNA sequence: TGTGCCTGGAGTGTAGGCGGGGCTCGAGAGACCCAGTACTTC. Protein product: CAWSVGGARETQYF.

This chain uses TRBV18 with TRBJ2-3; 15 bases agree with TRBD2. CDR1 KGHSH and CDR2 LQKENI come from the germline V gene. This CDR3 has 14 residues. V was clipped by 6 bases and J by 14 bases; unmatched bases: 9. CDR3 DNA: TGTGCCAGCTCTCCTGGACTAGCGGGAGGGCCGGTGTATTTT. It encodes CASSPGLAGGPVYF. Full variable domain (rest looked up from reference TRBV18 and TRBJ2-3): NAGVMQNPRHLVRRRGQEARLRCSPMKGHSHVYWYRQLPEEGLKFMVYLQKENIIDESGMPKERFSAEFPKEGPSILRIQQVVRGDSAAYFCASSPGLAGGPVYFGPGTRLTVL.

The V and J genes are TRBV6-6 and TRBJ1-6; D is uncertain. This CDR3 contains 16 residues. Trimming cost V 5 bases and J 0 bases, with 11 bases left between them. Germline-derived CDR1 and CDR2 are MNHNY and SVGAGI (reference sequence). The CDR3 DNA reads TGTGCCAGCAGTAAACTCGACACCTCCTATAATTCACCCCTCCACTTT. This encodes CASSKLDTSYNSPLHF.

This clone was seen only once. The chain couples TRBV10-3 to TRBJ2-7; 10 bases match TRBD2. Unmatched junction bases numbered 6, after V lost 0 bases and J lost 4 bases. Per the germline V gene, CDR1 is ENHRY and CDR2 is SYGVKD. The CDR3 totals 16 residues. The CDR3 nucleotides are TGTGCCATCAGTGAGTCGAGTCTAGCGGGAGTTTACGAGCAGTACTTC. The encoded protein is CAISESSLAGVYEQYF.

The J gene is TRBJ2-6, the V gene TRBV6-2 or TRBV6-3, with unresolved D. V dropped 2 bases and J dropped 5 bases, with 16 bases sitting between them. Germline loops: CDR1 MNHEY, CDR2 SVGEGT. This CDR3 contains 17 residues. The CDR3 nucleotides are TGTGCCAGCAGTTACACCTCGATGAGGTCCTGGGCCAACGTCCTGACTTTC. Its translation: CASSYTSMRSWANVLTF.

The V and J genes are TRBV18 and TRBJ2-1, with 11 bases that match TRBD1. The CDR3 length is 14 residues. V lost 5 bases and J lost 9; bases outside the gene matches: 6. CDR1 and CDR2 (germline): KGHSH, LQKENI. CDR3 coding DNA: TGTGCCAGCTCAGTGGGACAGGGGGATGGTGAGCAGTTCTTC. The encoded protein is CASSVGQGDGEQFF.

V is TRBV2 and J is TRBJ1-1; 10 nucleotides match TRBD1. The germline gives CDR1 SNHLY, CDR2 FYNNEI. The CDR3 has 13 amino acids. The ends lost 10 bases at V and 5 bases at J; junction bases unmatched: 7. The CDR3 DNA sequence: TGTGCCAACGTCCGGGACAGGGGAACTGAAGCTTTCTTT. Protein product: CANVRDRGTEAFF.

This chain links TRBV2 with TRBJ2-7; 9 bases are shared with TRBD2. The CDR3 sequence is 13 residues long. J was trimmed by 5 bases and V by 8 bases; bases with no gene match: 7. Germline-derived CDR1 and CDR2 are SNHLY and FYNNEI. DNA of the CDR3: TGTGCCAGCGAGCGGGGGGAAGTCAACGAGCAGTACTTC. The encoded protein is CASERGEVNEQYF.

The chain is built from TRBV6-6 and TRBJ2-7; 7 positions agree with TRBD2. V dropped 0 bases and J dropped 7; count of bases not matched to a gene: 12. The length of the CDR3 is 16 residues. The V gene's germline CDR1 is MNHNY and CDR2 SVGAGI (reference sequence). This chain's CDR3 is CASSYSWDYLGSEQYF. DNA for the CDR3: TGTGCCAGCAGTTACTCTTGGGACTATTTGGGGTCGGAGCAGTACTTC.

The genes are TRBV20-1 and TRBJ2-1; TRBD2 matches at 11 bases. With V trimmed by 3 bases and J by 15 bases, 10 bases remained unmatched. The CDR3 loop spans 13 amino acids. Germline lookup yields CDR1 DFQATT and CDR2 SNEGSKA (reference sequence). CDR3 DNA: TGCAGTGCTAGTGCTAGCGGGGGGCGCGTGAGGTTCTTC. Translation: CSASASGGRVRFF.

The chain is built from TRBV5-1 and TRBJ2-5; the match to TRBD1 covers 7 bases. Germline V gene lookup returns CDR1 SGHRS and CDR2 YFSETQ. The CDR3 runs to 14 residues. Germline trimming cut 6 bases from V and 5 bases from J; bases unmatched to any gene: 10. CDR3 nucleotide sequence: TGCGCCAGCACCAAGACAGGGACGTTGGAGACCCAGTACTTC. Translating it yields CASTKTGTLETQYF.

Regarding this clone: The junction departs from the called germline gene at one end, perhaps through a read error. This chain connects TRBV19 to TRBJ1-1; a possible D gene is TRBD1 (5 bases). The CDR3 spans 13 residues. CDR1 LNHDA and CDR2 SQIVND come from the germline V gene (reference sequence). CDR3 loop: CASSMTVNIEAFF. For the CDR3, the DNA is TGTGCCAGTAGTATGACAGTGAACATTGAAGCTTTCTTT.

The chain recombines TRBV10-3 with TRBJ2-1; D might be TRBD2 (7 bases). CDR3 length equals 15 residues. The germline V and J ends were trimmed by 7 bases and 9 bases, with 22 bases remaining between them. Germline V lookup: CDR1 ENHRY, CDR2 SYGVKD. CDR3 in amino acids: CAITIGGGQKGEQFF. The DNA for the CDR3 is TGTGCCATCACAATAGGGGGGGGCCAGAAAGGTGAGCAGTTCTTC.

The chain joins TRBV18 to TRBJ2-1; TRBD2 matches 7 bases. J gave up 3 bases and V 3 bases, and 5 bases lay outside the gene matches. CDR1 and CDR2 from the germline V gene are KGHSH and LQKENI. The CDR3 length is 15 residues. In DNA, the CDR3 is TGTGCCAGCTCACCGGTAGCGGGTGACTACAATGAGCAGTTCTTC. Amino acid sequence: CASSPVAGDYNEQFF.

This chain joins TRBV9 and TRBJ1-4, with D hard to call. Germline assignment: CDR1 SGDLS and CDR2 YYNGEE. CDR3 length: 14 residues. Between the trimmed V and J ends, which lost 4 bases and 2 bases, there was a span of 9 bases. The chain's CDR3 is CASSPAGTNEKLFF. Written as DNA, the CDR3 is TGTGCCAGCAGCCCGGCGGGGACTAATGAAAAACTGTTTTTT.